This T cell receptor beta chain comes out of a study of shared clonotypes between healthy human individuals. Study background: A donor's plate count was three for CD4 naive and three for CD4 memory; CD8 naive had two and CD8 memory one. Findings and caveats of the study: Estimated richness values were generally larger in naive subsets than in memory subsets.

TCRdb keeps only in-frame clones here, not all; method: immunoSEQ multiplex PCR. The sample has about 2.4 million clones, 80% to 95% seen once; the top ten hold 0.35% to 0.45%. Germline V gene sequence: CDR1 MNHEY, CDR2 SVGAGI. CDR3 size: 14 residues. The ends were cut back, 5 bases at V and 0 bases at J, with 5 bases in the middle. Regarding this clone: Its target is not known.

The genes are TRBV6-5 and TRBJ1-6, with D uncertain. The receptor was derived from a man between 18 and 35 years old in good health. Some clones in this sample may be carry-over from other donors' samples. Sequencing input: naive CD4+ T cells from PBMCs. Subset defined: CD45RA+ positively selected. CDR3 in DNA: TGTGCCAGCAGTGAAAGCTCCTATAATTCACCCCTCCACTTT. Translated: CASSESSYNSPLHF.